This T cell receptor (beta chain) was found in a study of blood T cell repertoires in COVID-19 (dated by TCRdb to about 2020). Concerning the study at large: Collaborator samples came from the United States, Italy and Spain and covered acute and convalescent phases of COVID-19. Where HLA class I and class II types were available, the types were taken from metadata supplied by the sample provider, not from assay-based typing. A de-identified subject ID, COVID-19 status, age in years and sex were almost always included in the sample metadata. Samples were obtained from the ongoing ImmuneRACE study (first 160 participants) and from 1,200 or so subjects provided by 6 global collaborators. The material from the prospective study consisted of cDNA or gDNA derived from T cells, B-cell-depleted T cells, or PBMCs. The repertoires were released in a freely available public database meant as a resource for research on the immune response to SARS-CoV-2. The dataset comprised deeply sampled blood TCRbeta repertoires from subjects exposed to, actively infected with, or recovered from COVID-19.

TCRbeta CDR3 regions were amplified from genomic DNA by means of the immunoSEQ Assay, a bias-controlled multiplex PCR. The authors' analysis ran thus. The number of nucleated cells in each sample was estimated by amplification of reference gene primers within the assay. To quantify the absolute abundance of each unique TCRbeta CDR3 rearrangement, sequence reads were collapsed and filtered. Productive Simpson clonality was computed per sample as the square root of Simpson's diversity index over productive rearrangements. TCRdb obtained this table from immuneACCESS and retained in-frame rearrangements with V and J assigned. These tables miss some clones; where compared with another copy, unresolved V genes account for less than half of the shortfall, and the remainder is unexplained. The DNA was the basis for D and trimming; V, J and clone size are from that table. In all, the sample holds over 150,000 clones, and 75% to 90% of those were seen once. The ten largest account for about 1.1% of the sample.

The V and J ends are trimmed by 3 bases and 4 bases, leaving 13 bases between them. Per the germline V gene (reference sequence), SGHKS is the CDR1 and YYEKEE is the CDR2. The CDR3 contains 14 residues, cysteine and phenylalanine counted. Only the CDR3 DNA stays, 42 bases, in frame from base 1. Each collaborating institution followed its own protocols to collect whole blood in K2EDTA tubes. For TCRbeta analysis, collaborators shipped samples as frozen whole blood, isolated PBMCs, or DNA extracted from either of those sample types. General study outcomes and caveats: The amount of clinical and demographic metadata varied by source and participant and was provided uncurated.

This clone was recorded a few times. Its antigen has not been determined. No base quality information exists; no much larger clone differs at one position. The sequence joins TRBV5-5 to TRBJ1-1; TRBD1 is a weak D gene call, 5 bases matching. Material: peripheral blood. This sequence originates from a man aged 25-40 years with acute or convalescent COVID-19. The DNA sequence follows: TGTGCCAGCAGCTCCTTAAATAGGGGCACTGAAGCTTTCTTT. Its translation is CASSSLNRGTEAFF.